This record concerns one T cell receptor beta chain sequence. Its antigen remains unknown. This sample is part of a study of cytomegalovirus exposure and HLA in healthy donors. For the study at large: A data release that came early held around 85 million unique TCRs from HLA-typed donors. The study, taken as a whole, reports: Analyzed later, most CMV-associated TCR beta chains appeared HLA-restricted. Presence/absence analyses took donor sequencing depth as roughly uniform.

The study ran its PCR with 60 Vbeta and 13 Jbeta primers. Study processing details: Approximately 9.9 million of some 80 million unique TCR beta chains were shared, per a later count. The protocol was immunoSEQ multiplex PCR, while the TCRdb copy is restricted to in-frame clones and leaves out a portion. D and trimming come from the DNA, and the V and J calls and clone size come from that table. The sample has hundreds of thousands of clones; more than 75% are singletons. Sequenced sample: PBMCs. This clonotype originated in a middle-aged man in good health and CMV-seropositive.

The CDR3, as DNA: TGTGCCAGCAGCTCCGGACAGGTCTGGGCCAACGTCCTGACTTTC. Its protein is CASSSGQVWANVLTF. This chain links TRBV5-8 with TRBJ2-6; 7 nucleotides align to TRBD1. Per the germline V gene, CDR1 is SGHTS and CDR2 is YDEGEE. This CDR3 spans 15 amino acids. Trimming cost V 3 bases and J 5 bases; bases outside gene matches: 5.